This T cell receptor (beta chain) was recorded in a study of human T cells and chemical hapten exposure. Study details: 2% DPC was applied to roughly 2 cm by roughly 2 cm of upper inner arm skin for sensitization. After 6 days, upper back 0.01% DPC patch tests were scored. General observations from the study: DPC sensitization did not alter TCRs above 1 in 1000 frequency.

In TCRdb, the RACE reads were re-called with MiXCR into one record per CDR3 protein. In the table there are approximately 70,000 distinct CDR3 sequences, around 10% of which are singletons. As for time point: patch test 1, 2 weeks after DPC sensitization. Treatment: therapeutic diphenylcyclopropenone sensitization with weekly scalp DPC. Total RNA was isolated from whole blood that had not been fractionated. This clonotype was seen repeatedly, ten times or more. Its specificity is not known. The CDR3 is 17 residues long. Germline CDR1 reads SGDLS; CDR2 reads YYNGEE. V lost 0 bases, J lost 6 bases, and 19 bases lay in between.

The TCR originated in a middle-aged woman with alopecia areata. Some clones in this sample may be carry-over from other donors' samples. This specimen consisted of whole blood, obtained in connection with sensitization to the hapten diphenylcyclopropenone (DPC). This chain uses TRBV9 with TRBJ2-1, with D possibly being TRBD2 (7 bases). CDR3 sequence (DNA): TGTGCCAGCAGCGTAGTCGGGGGCACGGGGGGATCCAATGAGCAGTTCTTC. The encoded protein is CASSVVGGTGGSNEQFF.